This T cell receptor beta chain emerged from a study of cytomegalovirus exposure and HLA in healthy donors (TCRdb year 2017). Notes on the research overall: According to an earlier analysis of a few hundred of the donors, about 179 million T cells yielded roughly 110 million unique TCR beta sequences and 276 Gb of sequence data. An early release that covered some 640 HLA-typed donors contained around 330 gigabases of sequencing data and about 93 million unique TCR sequences. The genetic ancestry cluster associated with self-reported Caucasian donors included around 76% of the approximately 430 genotyped donors. The study aimed to test whether cataloging public T cell receptors could reveal signatures of past pathogen exposure. Using immunosequencing, the study profiled T cell repertoires from around 670 subjects and related those repertoires to cytomegalovirus serostatus. Along with the approximately 650-subject first cohort, a separate validation cohort of over 90 different subjects was used. To predict cytomegalovirus infection status, the study brought together high-throughput TCR immunosequencing, statistical association of individual TCRs with disease status, and machine learning. A later analysis re-examined previously published TCR beta repertoires from roughly 650 donors and added high-resolution HLA genotyping to investigate patterns of TCR occurrence. Rather than drawing on any new phenotypic data, the later analysis identified candidate immune exposures from TCR beta sequences and the way those sequences occurred across donors. An earlier analysis of about 620 of the donors applied high-throughput TCR beta sequencing to assess whether each TCR beta V gene segment acted as functional or pseudogenic. Donor age, sex, ethnicity and CMV serostatus were compiled alongside the repertoire data. Genome-wide SNP genotypes for about three fifths of the roughly 670 donors were used in a later genetic analysis, which treated that subset as a discovery cohort. All discovery cohort repertoires had been generated on a single sequencing platform. HLA typing covered class I and class II loci at four-digit resolution. Typing coverage varied by locus: roughly 629-640 donors for A, B, C, DRB1 and DQB1; approximately 500 for DQA1; approximately 610 for DPA1; around 490 for DPB1. Five DR-DQ haplotypes were handled as single units for association and clustering because linkage in the cohort was strong. Across 300 to 500 genotyped donors of the cohort, an average of roughly 250,000 unique TCR beta nucleotide sequences per donor were sequenced, and roughly a sixth of those sequences were non-productive.

General findings and caveats noted by the study authors: CMV serostatus was the only immune exposure information available for the cohort. Because HLA typing was unavailable for some donors at each locus, only the typed subset was used in association tests. In a later genetic analysis, fewer N-insertions in productive TCRs were reported among donors in an Asian-associated ancestry cluster than the approximately 630-donor mean. A further reported finding was that TCR beta sequences accurately predicted the HLA-A and HLA-B alleles for most subjects in the first cohort. In a later genetic analysis, a missense DCLRE1C variant was associated with V-gene and J-gene trimming of TCR beta chains, and the association was replicated in an independent cohort. While some public TCRs were present in many individuals, most TCR sequences turned up only very rarely across donors. The authors suggested that the approach could potentially be extended to other disease states and immunological phenotypes. Linkage disequilibrium might explain the correlated functional status among segregating V segments, but an unknown experimental factor could not be excluded. A cluster of highly shared sequence variants was judged likely to be a technical artifact of the sequencing pipeline. The 87-base-pair reads could not distinguish some IMGT-functional V segments, including TRBV6-2 and TRBV6-3, so those segments were excluded. Strong co-occurrence of HLA alleles, especially DR and DQ, made assigning TCR associations to individual alleles difficult. In a later analysis, most CMV-associated TCR beta chains were found to appear HLA-restricted, with HLA associations seemingly driven largely by CMV exposure. According to a later analysis, TCR association rates differed among HLA loci, with DRB1 alleles showing the most associated TCRs and HLA-C alleles showing the fewest. The presence/absence analyses assumed that sequencing depth was roughly uniform across donors, and that assumption may not be true. Because counts were too low, seventeen rarely observed V segments, including chromosome 9 orphons, were left out of the earlier analysis of approximately 580 of the donors. In a later analysis, 16,951 TCR beta sequences were associated with specific HLA alleles at a false discovery rate of 0.05. The study gave a list of around 170 TCR beta chains associated with cytomegalovirus. In both the original and validation cohorts, the classifier was reported to diagnose cytomegalovirus status with high specificity and sensitivity. In vitro tests confirmed that three of the cytomegalovirus-associated TCR beta chains recognize cytomegalovirus antigens. This cohort had only TCR beta chains sequenced, and the lack of alpha or paired-chain data limited which features could be detected. An earlier analysis of around 500 of the donors showed that most TCR beta V segments appeared in productive rearrangements either about 87% or about 30% of the time, which broadly matched IMGT annotations. Compared with equally common non-associated chains, HLA-associated TCR beta chains in a later analysis were more clonally expanded and had lower generation probabilities. According to a later analysis, parvovirus B19, influenza, CMV and Epstein-Barr virus appeared linked to several top co-occurrence clusters.

Receptors were amplified or captured by the immunoSEQ multiplex PCR assay. A mixture of 60 forward primers for TCR Vbeta segments and 13 reverse primers for TCR Jbeta segments was used in the multiplex PCR. Amplification of the CDR3 region of rearranged TCR beta genes was performed with a multiplex PCR assay on genomic DNA. The Illumina HiSeq System was used to sequence the amplified TCR beta libraries as 87-base-pair reads. Processing in the source paper ran as follows. A later analysis counted about 76 million unique TCR beta chains across the 500 to 850 repertoires, and approximately 11 million of these chains were shared by at least two donors. Raw reads were error-corrected and collapsed into unique sequences with a nearest-neighbor algorithm that merged closely related sequences to remove PCR and sequencing errors. To assign V, D and J gene segments, CDR3 sequences were aligned to IMGT reference sequences. For a sequence to be retained, a match of at least six nucleotides was required to both a V gene segment and a J gene segment. A rearrangement was called productive if the CDR3 had no stop codons and remained in frame with V and J, and every other rearrangement was called non-productive. CDR3 was defined according to IMGT convention as the region running from the second conserved V-encoded cysteine to the conserved J-encoded phenylalanine. The earlier analysis of some 600 of the donors excluded sequences that lacked an unambiguous match to a single V gene segment. An earlier analysis of a few hundred of the donors called V segments functional above 56.7% productive rearrangements and segregating when the between-donor standard deviation exceeded 5%. To diagnose cytomegalovirus status from the catalog of TCR beta chain sequences, a statistical classification framework was built. In a later analysis, V and J genes were assigned by comparing TCR nucleotide sequences against IMGT/GENE-DB human TR gene sequences. A later analysis assigned CDR3 sequences and most-parsimonious VDJ recombination scenarios with the TCRdist pipeline. A later analysis defined each TCR beta chain by its CDR3 amino acid sequence plus V-gene family, and excluded reads lacking a unique V-gene family. As a way to deal with suspected cross-contamination and a sequencing artifact, a later analysis dropped 450 to 600 nucleotide sequences that were highly shared and had low generation probability. A later analysis calculated a clonal expansion index for each public chain from normalized within-repertoire ranks of inferred template counts. In a later analysis, generation probabilities were computed using a VDJ recombination model fitted to out-of-frame rearrangements, and the results were checked against IGoR. Hypergeometric tests were used in a later analysis to score TCR-TCR, TCR-HLA and TCR-CMV co-occurrence, with a repertoire-size bias correction applied to the TCR pairs. False discovery rates were estimated in a later analysis by permuting HLA or CMV assignments 20 times. In a later analysis, co-occurring TCRs were grouped using DBSCAN, and TCRdist sequence similarity was added for clustering within HLA-allele-positive subsets. For co-occurrence clustering, repertoires with fewer than 30,000 or more than 120,000 public chains were excluded, along with about five repertoires with anomalous nucleotide sharing. TCRdb's version of the immuneACCESS table is confined to in-frame rearrangements and falls short of the full clone set. An unresolved V gene accounts for under half of the shortfall where checked; the remainder is of unknown origin. That table is the source of V, J and clone size, and D and trimming were worked out from the DNA. The sample table holds under 150,000 clones, of which over 70% were seen once. The ten largest clones represent 4% to 4.5% of the sample.

The cohort comprised 666 healthy bone marrow donors. At the time of sampling, all cohort members were nominally healthy, though unrecorded immune exposures were likely present. The donor tested CMV seronegative, placing the donor among the roughly 350 seronegative members of the cohort. A peripheral blood sample was provided by each donor, and peripheral blood mononuclear cells were used for TCR beta sequencing. The Qiagen DNeasy Blood Extraction Kit was used to extract genomic DNA from the blood cell samples. Turning to this clone: Its antigen remains unidentified. No much larger clone is present one base from it, and per-base qualities are unavailable.

The germline V gene (reference sequence) gives CDR1 as MNHEY and CDR2 as SMNVEV. The CDR3 starts with the cysteine, ends with the phenylalanine, and has 11 residues. The retained sequence is limited to the CDR3, 33 bases, with the frame set at the first base. V loses 3 bases of germline sequence and J loses 9 bases, and the interval between the two ends is 8 bases. The TCR originated in a woman aged 40 to 49 in good health and CMV-seronegative. The receptor chain draws on TRBV27 and TRBJ1-2; 5 matching bases give a weak D call of TRBD1. Sequenced sample: PBMCs. In nucleotides, the sequence is TGTGCCAGCAGTTTTCAGGGAAGCTACACCTTC. Its translation is CASSFQGSYTF.